The 20 T cell receptor beta chains below all came from one sample that was sequenced in a study of blood T cell repertoires in COVID-19. The assay was immunoSEQ multiplex PCR, and TCRdb's table has in-frame clones only and misses some. This sample has a few hundred thousand clones, with approximately 90% found just once. Material for sequencing was peripheral blood. Receptors originate from a woman aged 25 to 45 with active or convalescent COVID-19.

The V and J genes are TRBV7-2 and TRBJ1-4; 9 nucleotides line up with TRBD1. Germline V gene sequence: CDR1 SGHTA, CDR2 FQGNSA. This CDR3 comprises 15 residues. The V gene end was trimmed by 3 bases and the J gene end by 11 bases; junction bases not matched to a gene: 10. The CDR3 DNA reads as TGTGCCAGCAGCTTGGGACAGGGCCCACAGGGGAAACTGTTTTTT. Encoded protein: CASSLGQGPQGKLFF.

This clone was seen a single time. V gene TRBV7-9 combines with J gene TRBJ2-1, with no clear D. Looked up from germline, CDR1 is SEHNR and CDR2 is FQNEAQ (reference sequence). This CDR3 is 16 amino acids long. V lost 4 bases and J lost 2, with 15 bases in between. The CDR3 DNA follows: TGTGCCAGCAGCTCCCGTGACTTCACAACCTACAATGAGCAGTTCTTC. This encodes CASSSRDFTTYNEQFF.

The chain couples TRBV6-2 or TRBV6-3 to TRBJ2-7; 8 bases match TRBD2. The junction had 16 bases not matched to a gene; V was cut back by 4 bases and J by 2 bases. Per the germline V gene, CDR1 is MNHEY and CDR2 is SVGEGT. The CDR3 spans 18 residues. The CDR3: CASSCRPGGGTSTYEQYF. The CDR3 DNA follows: TGTGCCAGCAGTTGCCGTCCGGGGGGGGGTACCTCCACCTACGAGCAGTACTTC.

The chain joins TRBV11-2 to TRBJ2-5, with 10 bases matching TRBD1. The CDR3 has 14 residues. The J segment lost 5 bases and the V segment lost 5 bases, leaving 5 bases of the junction unmatched. CDR1 and CDR2 (germline): SGHAT, FQNNGV. This CDR3 reads CASSRTGGMETQYF. The CDR3, as DNA: TGTGCCAGCAGCCGGACAGGGGGGATGGAGACCCAGTACTTC. The full variable domain, in which reference TRBV11-2 and TRBJ2-5 provide the parts outside the CDR3, is EAGVAQSPRYKIIEKRQSVAFWCNPISGHATLYWYQQILGQGPKLLIQFQNNGVVDDSQLPKDRFSAERLKGVDSTLKIQPAKLEDSAVYLCASSRTGGMETQYFGPGTRLLVL.

The chain is built from TRBV5-1 and TRBJ2-1; the match to TRBD2 covers 7 bases. Germline assignment: CDR1 SGHRS and CDR2 YFSETQ. V was pared by 4 bases and J by 5 bases, with 9 bases of the junction left unmatched. The CDR3 is made up of 15 amino acids. In DNA form, the CDR3 reads TGCGCCAGCAGCCCGGGACTAAATAACAACAATGAGCAGTTCTTC. It translates to CASSPGLNNNNEQFF.

The J gene is TRBJ2-2, the V gene TRBV9, with D perhaps matching TRBD2 (5 bases). Trimming removed 0 bases at V and 0 bases at J, with 9 bases between. There are 16 residues in the CDR3. Looked up from germline, CDR1 is SGDLS and CDR2 is YYNGEE. CDR3 sequence (DNA): TGTGCCAGCAGCGTAGGGCGGGCGACGAACACCGGGGAGCTGTTTTTT. It encodes CASSVGRATNTGELFF.

The chain combines TRBV6-5 with TRBJ1-2; TRBD1 aligns across 9 bases. Germline V gene data show CDR1 as MNHEY and CDR2 as SVGAGI. After removal of 6 bases from V and 4 bases from J, the junction contained 6 bases not matched to a gene. The CDR3 totals 14 residues. Here the CDR3 reads CASSPGQGSYGYTF. CDR3 DNA: TGTGCCAGCAGCCCGGGACAGGGAAGCTATGGCTACACCTTC.

The J gene is TRBJ2-5, the V gene TRBV19; 9 bases match TRBD2. The germline V gene has CDR1 LNHDA and CDR2 SQIVND (reference sequence). The J segment lost 5 bases and the V segment lost 3 bases, leaving 7 bases of the junction unmatched. The CDR3 extends over 15 amino acids. CDR3 loop: CASSISGGAGETQYF. Here the CDR3 DNA reads TGTGCCAGTAGTATTAGCGGGGGAGCCGGCGAGACCCAGTACTTC.

The chain links TRBV19 to TRBJ1-2, with 8 bases that match TRBD1. Germline CDR1 LNHDA, CDR2 SQIVND (reference sequence). The V segment lost 3 bases and the J segment 4 bases; nucleotides outside the gene matches: 7. The CDR3 totals 15 residues. The CDR3 protein is CASSIRDRFFYGYTF. The CDR3 DNA sequence: TGTGCCAGTAGTATCCGGGACAGGTTTTTCTATGGCTACACCTTC.

This chain joins TRBV5-1 and TRBJ2-1, with D uncertain. V lost 0 bases, J lost 7 bases, and 8 bases lay in between. The CDR3 is made up of 13 amino acids. From germline, CDR1 is SGHRS and CDR2 YFSETQ. CDR3 in amino acids: CASSLEFRNEQFF. The CDR3 bases are TGCGCCAGCAGCTTGGAGTTCAGAAATGAGCAGTTCTTC.

This rearrangement joins TRBV7-2 to TRBJ2-1, with TRBD2 matching 13 bases. Germline V gene data show CDR1 as SGHTA and CDR2 as FQGNSA. The CDR3 length is 16 residues. The V and J ends lost 4 bases and 4 bases, in that order; junction bases with no gene match: 4. CDR3 sequence reads: CASSSLAGGLYNEQFF. The CDR3 region has the DNA TGTGCCAGCAGCTCACTAGCGGGGGGGCTATACAATGAGCAGTTCTTC.

The CDR3 nucleotides read TGCGCCAGCAGCCTACAGGGTAGCAATCAGCCCCAGCATTTT. Translation gives CASSLQGSNQPQHF. This rearrangement joins TRBV4-1 to TRBJ1-5; D is perhaps TRBD1 (6 bases). The CDR3 consists of 14 residues. The V and J ends lost 4 bases and 0 bases respectively, with 7 bases between them. Per the germline V gene, CDR1 is MGHRA and CDR2 is YSYEKL.

This clone came up many times. The chain employs TRBV9 and TRBJ2-3, with 7 bases that match TRBD2. V trimming: 0 bases; J trimming: 3 bases; junction bases outside the gene matches: 7. Looked up from germline, CDR1 is SGDLS and CDR2 is YYNGEE. This CDR3 comprises 16 residues. CDR3 coding DNA: TGTGCCAGCAGCGTAGACAACGGGGGGACGACAGATACGCAGTATTTT. Translated, it gives CASSVDNGGTTDTQYF.

J is TRBJ1-6 and V is TRBV5-4, with D possibly matching TRBD1 (6 bases). V lost 4 bases and J lost 6, with 14 bases in between. The CDR3 spans 15 residues. Per the germline V gene, CDR1 is SGHNT and CDR2 is YYREEE (reference sequence). As DNA, the CDR3 is TGTGCCAGCAGCCCAACAGGGTCGTTTAATTCACCCCTCCACTTT. This encodes CASSPTGSFNSPLHF.

This clone was observed a single time. CDR3 loop: CASSLVTPQGYNSPLHF. The CDR3 DNA sequence: TGTGCCAGCAGCTTAGTAACCCCCCAGGGCTATAATTCACCCCTCCACTTT. The rearrangement uses TRBV11-2 and TRBJ1-6, with a possible D match to TRBD1 (5 bases). CDR3 length: 17 amino acids. Per the germline V gene, CDR1 is SGHAT and CDR2 is FQNNGV. V lost 1 base to trimming and J lost 3 bases, with 13 bases between them.

This chain connects TRBV7-3 to TRBJ2-2; a possible D gene is TRBD1 (5 bases). The ends were cut back, 8 bases at V and 8 bases at J, with 12 bases in the middle. Germline assignment: CDR1 SGHTA and CDR2 FQGTGA. CDR3 size: 12 residues. CDR3 bases: TGTGCCAGCGGTGCGAACAGGGGGGAGCTGTTTTTT. Translation gives CASGANRGELFF.

The V gene is TRBV6-1, the J gene TRBJ1-5; a possible D gene is TRBD1 (5 bases). Deletions cut 3 bases from V and 1 base from J, with 7 bases between. CDR1 and CDR2 (germline): MNHNS, SASEGT. This CDR3 has 14 residues. The CDR3 nucleotides read TGTGCCAGCAGTGAGTGGGGCAGCAATCAGCCCCAGCATTTT. Its protein product is CASSEWGSNQPQHF.

CDR3 in amino acids: CASSQVWGGQPQHF. The CDR3 DNA is TGTGCCAGCAGCCAAGTATGGGGGGGGCAGCCCCAGCATTTT. This chain uses TRBV3-1 (or the pseudogene TRBV3-2) with TRBJ1-5, with D maybe TRBD1 (5 bases). In germline, CDR1 is LGHDT, CDR2 YNNKEL (reference sequence). Trimming took 1 base from V and 7 from J, leaving 11 bases between them. The CDR3 totals 14 residues.

In DNA, the CDR3 is TGCGCCAGCAGCCAAGATAGAAACACCATATATTTT. Translating it yields CASSQDRNTIYF. The chain links TRBV4-3 to TRBJ1-3; D gene uncertain. Per germline, CDR1 LGHNA and CDR2 YSLEER. The ends were cut back, 0 bases at V and 5 bases at J, with 2 bases in the middle. The CDR3 is 12 residues long.

This clone appeared a single time. J is TRBJ2-7 and V is TRBV5-1; 12 nucleotides match TRBD1. This CDR3 region has 15 residues. V lost 2 bases, J lost 5 bases, and 5 bases stayed unmatched. Germline loops: CDR1 SGHRS, CDR2 YFSETQ. In DNA form, the CDR3 reads TGCGCCAGCAGCTTCGCGGGGACAGGGGGCGACGAGCAGTACTTC. It specifies CASSFAGTGGDEQYF.